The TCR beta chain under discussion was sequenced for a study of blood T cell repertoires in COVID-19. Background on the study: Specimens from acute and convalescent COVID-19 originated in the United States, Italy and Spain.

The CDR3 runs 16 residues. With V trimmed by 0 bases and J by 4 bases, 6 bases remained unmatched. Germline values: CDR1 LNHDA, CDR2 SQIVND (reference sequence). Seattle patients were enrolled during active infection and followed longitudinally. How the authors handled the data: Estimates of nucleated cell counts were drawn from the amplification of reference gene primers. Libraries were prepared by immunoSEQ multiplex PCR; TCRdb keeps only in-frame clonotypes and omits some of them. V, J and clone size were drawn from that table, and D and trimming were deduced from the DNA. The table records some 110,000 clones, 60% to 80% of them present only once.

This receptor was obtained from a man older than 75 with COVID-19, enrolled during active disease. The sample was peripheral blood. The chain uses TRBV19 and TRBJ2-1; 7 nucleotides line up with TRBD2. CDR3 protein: CASSIDASGSYNEQFF. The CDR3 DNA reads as TGTGCCAGTAGTATAGATGCTAGCGGCTCTTACAATGAGCAGTTCTTC.